The rows below give T cell receptor beta chains drawn from one sample of a study of T cell responses to AZD1222 COVID-19 vaccine. Assay used: immunoSEQ multiplex PCR; TCRdb lists only in-frame clones, some missing. The repertoire holds some 150,000 clones, with 70% to 90% as singletons. The sequences come from peripheral blood, collected on day 0 of AZD1222 vaccination. The receptor set was obtained from an adult in good health. The CDR3 runs from the conserved cysteine through the conserved F or W. A D gene is named only where the DNA matches it firmly. Where a row states a size, it is once, few, many or the class of an expanded clone; other rows omit it.

CASGRPTYEQYF	TGTGCCAGCGGCCGCCCCACCTACGAGCAGTACTTC	.	TRBJ2-7	TRBV6-2/TRBV6-3	once
CASSPGGPWTQYF	TGTGCCAGCAGCCCCGGGGGGCCGTGGACCCAGTACTTC	.	TRBJ2-5	TRBV11-3	.
CSADVDTIYF	TGCAGTGCTGATGTAGACACCATATATTTT	.	TRBJ1-3	TRBV20-1	.
CASANRGWEYEQYF	TGTGCCAGCGCCAACAGGGGATGGGAATACGAGCAGTACTTC	.	TRBJ2-7	TRBV21-1	.
CASSPERGGGQPQHF	TGTGCCAGCAGCCCAGAGCGGGGGGGAGGTCAGCCCCAGCATTTT	.	TRBJ1-5	TRBV7-2	.
CAWSVVGGRAWTGELFF	TGTGCCTGGAGTGTAGTCGGCGGGAGGGCCTGGACCGGGGAGCTGTTTTTT	TRBD2	TRBJ2-2	TRBV30	.
CASRIRAGLPGTF	TGTGCCAGCAGGATCCGGGCCGGACTACCCGGAACCTTC	.	TRBJ1-2	TRBV6-5	.
CASRLSRGEKLFF	TGTGCCAGCAGGCTAAGCAGAGGTGAAAAACTGTTTTTT	.	TRBJ1-4	TRBV6-5	.
CASGVQARNTEAFF	TGCGCCAGCGGGGTACAGGCCCGAAACACTGAAGCTTTCTTT	.	TRBJ1-1	TRBV10-1	.
CASSLSQGSGYTF	TGTGCCAGCAGTCTTTCACAGGGGAGCGGCTACACCTTC	TRBD1	TRBJ1-2	TRBV12-3/TRBV12-4	.
CASSFLGPNSPLHF	TGTGCCAGCAGCTTCTTGGGACCAAATTCACCCCTCCACTTT	.	TRBJ1-6	TRBV7-2	.
CASSLSGGDGQPQHF	TGTGCCAGCAGTCTTTCGGGGGGGGACGGGCAGCCCCAGCATTTT	.	TRBJ1-5	TRBV25-1	.
CASSDSRLAGGNEQFF	TGTGCCAGCAGTGACTCGCGGCTAGCGGGAGGTAATGAGCAGTTCTTC	TRBD2	TRBJ2-1	TRBV6-4	.
CASSIPRSKGLAPSDRNYEQYF	TGTGCCAGTAGTATCCCGCGTTCGAAAGGACTAGCGCCCAGCGACCGTAACTACGAGCAGTACTTC	TRBD2	TRBJ2-7	TRBV19	.
CASSPSGAQPQHF	TGTGCCAGCTCACCATCAGGGGCCCAGCCCCAGCATTTT	.	TRBJ1-5	TRBV18	.
CASSVGLRGFSGVNNEQFF	TGTGCCAGCAGCGTAGGGTTGAGGGGGTTCAGCGGGGTTAACAATGAGCAGTTCTTC	.	TRBJ2-1	TRBV9	once
CASSFGRNTEAFF	TGTGCCAGCAGTTTCGGGAGGAACACTGAAGCTTTCTTT	.	TRBJ1-1	TRBV12-3/TRBV12-4	.
CASSLSREAGYEQYF	TGTGCCAGCAGCTTATCTCGGGAGGCCGGATACGAGCAGTACTTC	TRBD2	TRBJ2-7	TRBV13	.
CASSQWGLAGAGVDEQFF	TGCGCCAGCAGCCAATGGGGACTAGCGGGGGCAGGAGTGGATGAGCAGTTCTTC	TRBD2	TRBJ2-1	TRBV4-3	.
CASRNQDRGGSYEQYF	TGTGCCAGTCGGAACCAGGACAGGGGAGGTTCCTACGAGCAGTACTTC	TRBD1	TRBJ2-7	TRBV19	.
CSVEIRGTGAMNTEAFF	TGCAGCGTTGAAATTCGCGGGACAGGGGCGATGAACACTGAAGCTTTCTTT	TRBD1	TRBJ1-1	TRBV29-1	.
CASSLTGGANYGYTF	TGCGCCAGCAGCCTGACAGGGGGGGCCAACTATGGCTACACCTTC	TRBD1	TRBJ1-2	TRBV5-1	.
CASSQEWGARGRLVAGELFF	TGCGCCAGCAGCCAAGAATGGGGGGCCAGGGGGCGGCTGGTAGCAGGGGAGCTGTTTTTT	TRBD1	TRBJ2-2	TRBV4-3	.
CATLTGIYGYTF	TGTGCCACGCTGACAGGGATATACGGCTACACCTTC	TRBD1	TRBJ1-2	TRBV12-3/TRBV12-4	.
CASRSTTSGAYNEQFF	TGTGCCAGCAGGTCTACCACTAGCGGGGCCTACAATGAGCAGTTCTTC	TRBD2	TRBJ2-1	TRBV27	.
CASSIGLIYEQYF	TGTGCCAGTAGTATCGGACTCATCTACGAGCAGTACTTC	.	TRBJ2-7	TRBV19	once
CAINPGKSGYTF	TGTGCCATAAACCCGGGGAAAAGTGGCTACACCTTC	.	TRBJ1-2	TRBV28	few
CASSLQGARTGELFF	TGCGCCAGCAGCTTACAGGGGGCACGCACCGGGGAGCTGTTTTTT	TRBD1	TRBJ2-2	TRBV5-1	.
CASSQKLGADTQYF	TGTGCCAGCAGCCAAAAGTTGGGGGCAGATACGCAGTATTTT	.	TRBJ2-3	TRBV11-3	.
CASSARQGGSTEAFF	TGTGCCAGCAGCGCTAGACAGGGAGGGAGCACTGAAGCTTTCTTT	TRBD1	TRBJ1-1	TRBV9	.
CASSQEWRGRPAYEQYF	TGCGCCAGCAGCCAAGAATGGCGGGGCAGGCCCGCCTACGAGCAGTACTTC	.	TRBJ2-7	TRBV4-3	.
CATLDRYGYTF	TGTGCCACCCTAGACCGCTATGGCTACACCTTC	.	TRBJ1-2	TRBV24-1	.
CASSLGVGPGYEQYF	TGTGCCAGCAGCTTAGGGGTAGGGCCAGGCTACGAGCAGTACTTC	.	TRBJ2-7	TRBV7-2	.
CASSTRTSGYQETQYF	TGTGCCAGTAGTACCCGGACTAGCGGGTACCAAGAGACCCAGTACTTC	TRBD2	TRBJ2-5	TRBV19	.
CASSQGLAATDTQYF	TGTGCCAGCAGTCAAGGGCTAGCGGCAACAGATACGCAGTATTTT	TRBD2	TRBJ2-3	TRBV14	.
CASSLGGASTDTQYF	TGTGCCAGTAGTTTGGGGGGGGCTAGCACAGATACGCAGTATTTT	.	TRBJ2-3	TRBV19	.
CASSYLDRASGYTF	TGTGCCAGCAGTTACCTAGACAGGGCGAGTGGCTACACCTTC	TRBD1	TRBJ1-2	TRBV6-5	.
CASSFSTYNEQFF	TGTGCCAGCAGCTTTTCCACGTACAATGAGCAGTTCTTC	.	TRBJ2-1	TRBV11-2	.
CASRGDRGRDGYTF	TGTGCCAGCAGGGGGGACAGGGGGCGGGATGGCTACACCTTC	TRBD1	TRBJ1-2	TRBV6-5	.
CASSSTRGTEAFF	TGTGCCAGCAGTTCCACCCGTGGGACTGAAGCTTTCTTT	.	TRBJ1-1	TRBV27	few